This TCR beta chain was captured in a study of glioma-infiltrating T cells after dendritic cell vaccination (dated by TCRdb to about 2016). Concerning the study at large: The cohort comprised approximately 15 glioblastoma patients from Phase I and II dendritic cell vaccination trials, 9 newly diagnosed and 6 with recurrent disease. Autologous tumor lysate-pulsed dendritic cell vaccination was administered to the patients between the early 2000s and the early 2010s. The vaccine consisted of monocyte-derived dendritic cells cultured about 7 days with IL-4 and GM-CSF, then pulsed overnight with autologous tumor lysate. Each patient got three intradermal injections of the dendritic cell vaccine, spaced at biweekly intervals, in the arm below the axilla. In glioblastoma patients vaccinated with dendritic cells, deep sequencing of TCR beta CDR3 regions served to measure tumor-infiltrating lymphocyte content and to compare repertoires between tumor and blood. TCR sequencing metrics, including TIL content and tumor-blood repertoire overlap, were correlated with survival after dendritic cell vaccination.

The immunoSEQ assay amplified TCRB CDR3 regions from roughly 2 micrograms of genomic DNA, or from all available DNA when less than that amount was available. Multiplex PCR used 60 forward primers for TCR V beta segments and 13 reverse primers for J beta segments. To estimate the number of reads per starting template, synthetic control templates were added to each sample at limiting dilution. Sequencing produced 87 bp reads on the Illumina HiSeq System. As for how the authors treated the data: PCR and sequencing errors were removed by a nearest neighbor algorithm that merged closely related sequences. TCR overlap was measured as the percentage of unique tumor TCR beta sequences that were also present in the peripheral blood of the same patient. In its TCRdb copy, this immuneACCESS table keeps in-frame sequences only and misses some clones. Where compared with another copy, unresolved V genes explain less than half of these, and the others have no known cause. The V and J calls and clone size come from that table; D and trimming were worked out from the DNA. Here the sample has fewer than 70,000 clones; about 84% occur a single time. Of the sample, about 9% is held by the ten largest clones.

The V end gives up 3 bases and the J end 2 bases, leaving 11 bases in the junction not matched to a gene. The CDR3 covers 17 residues, taking in both the cysteine and the phenylalanine. The entry retains the CDR3 DNA only, 51 bases that are in frame from base 1. From a lookup of the germline V gene, CDR1 and CDR2 are SGHRS and YFSETQ. The meaning of the sample's time point label: after dendritic cell vaccination, including at tumor progression/relapse. Patients were selected on the basis of adequate residual fresh-frozen tumor tissue and more than two years of available survival data. Molecular status otherwise varied across the glioblastoma patients, but none of them carried an isocitrate dehydrogenase mutation. PBMC were collected before vaccination, two weeks after the third vaccination, and at tumor progression if progression occurred. The Qiagen DNeasy Blood extraction Kit was used to extract genomic DNA.

The research as a whole found: TCR clonality showed no direct relationship with survival, which suggests that a diverse polyclonal response may be important. The cohort was small and heterogeneous, and full blood and tumor sets were available for few patients, with initial-recurrent tumor pairs available for even fewer patients. The TCR overlap response model with three groups was called speculative and said to need prospective validation. After dendritic cell vaccination, a higher estimated pretreatment TIL content predicted longer time to progression and longer overall survival.

About this clone itself: Its specific antigen is unknown. Qualities for individual bases were not recorded, and no much larger clone is one base off.

The TCR comes from a human donor with glioblastoma. The chain is encoded by TRBV5-1 joined to TRBJ1-1, with TRBD1 identical over 9 junction bases. The sample consisted of blood, taken after dendritic cell vaccination. The sequenced DNA is TGCGCCAGCAGCTGGGGCGGGACAGGGATTCAAAACACTGAAGCTTTCTTT. Translation gives CASSWGGTGIQNTEAFF.